This T cell receptor beta chain was identified during a study of T cell responses to AZD1222 COVID-19 vaccine (dated by TCRdb to the early 2020s). Regarding the research as a whole: AZD1222 recipients given second doses at about 4 weeks or at about 12 weeks were pooled, since spike-specific TCR depth and breadth were not found to differ between the two schedules. TCR sequencing was performed for over 230 trial participants, of whom about 200 were given two doses of AZD1222 and 26 were given two doses of MenACWY control vaccine. Trial participants were enrolled by age into 18-55, 56-69 and 70-plus year subgroups, with 148, 28 and 57 TCR-sequenced participants respectively. The study at large found these results: After two AZD1222 doses, both the breadth and the depth of spike-specific TCRs were significantly higher than at day 0 and than in MenACWY recipients. Epitopes outside the regions mutated in the B.1.351 and B.1.1.7 variants were reportedly recognized by nearly half of the unique spike-specific TCRs. Participants were mostly white British, with more females than males. The authors suggested clonal diversity may have been underestimated. CD4 TCRs associated with the vaccine covered the entire spike protein, and the dominant responses were in regions 160-218 and 743-854. No day 14 peak-response samples were available, so repertoires were characterized only after the peak T cell response. In the small 56-69-year group, the increase in depth fell short of significance, most likely because of low power. Only five to seven AZD1222 recipients were SARS-CoV-2 seropositive at baseline, limiting conclusions about previously exposed vaccinees.

The CDR3 regions of human TCRbeta chains were subjected to immunosequencing. The authors processed their data as follows. TCRs in the repertoires were matched against a reference library of SARS-CoV-2-specific TCRs that had been generated with the MIRA antigen-specificity platform. Breadth meant the fraction of unique TCRs that were SARS-CoV-2-associated, whereas depth meant the fraction of total T cells that were SARS-CoV-2-associated. Each spike-specific TCR was assigned to its reactive spike region and to a CD4 or CD8 class using the MIRA data. Log10-transformed breadth and depth values were compared by one-way ANOVA with Sidak's multiple comparisons tests. TCRdb stores this immuneACCESS table with in-frame sequences only. Part of the clones is absent; in the studies checked, under half of the shortfall reflects unresolved V genes, and no reason is known for the rest. D and trimming were read from the DNA, whereas the V and J calls and clone size are those reported in that table. Recorded for this sample are 140,000 to 150,000 clones; roughly 92% of them occurred a single time. Approximately 1.5% of the sample belongs to the ten largest clones.

As regards this clone: Its antigen is currently not known. No qualities accompany the bases; no much larger clone lies one base away.

The CDR3 goes from the cysteine to the phenylalanine over 15 residues. The sequence is cut down to CDR3 DNA, 45 bases in frame from base 1. V ends up 6 bases short and J 5 bases short, with an unmatched junction base count of 9. The germline V gene supplies CDR1 ENHRY and CDR2 SYGVKD. The sample's time point label is to be understood as: baseline before first vaccination. Vaccinee samples were obtained from the UK trials COV001 and COV002, which included a single-blind randomized controlled phase 2/3 trial of AZD1222 (ChAdOx1 nCoV-19) in healthy adults. Trial participant PBMC samples were collected at day 0 and day 28 after the second dose for TCRbeta chain sequencing.

The TCR sequence derives from an adult in good health. This chain is built from TRBV10-3 and TRBJ2-7, and TRBD1 matches 11 of the central bases. This material consisted of peripheral blood, taken on day 0 of AZD1222 vaccination. The DNA sequence is as follows: TGTGCCATCAGGACTCGGACAGGGGGCTTCAACGAGCAGTACTTC. This yields the protein CAIRTRTGGFNEQYF.